Included here is one T cell receptor beta chain sequence, with context. The PCR had 60 Vbeta and 13 Jbeta primers. Repertoires were generated with immunoSEQ multiplex PCR, while TCRdb's copy carries only in-frame clones and drops some. The data hold approximately 140,000 clones, with approximately 85% observed a single time. Germline-derived CDR1 and CDR2 are SEHNR and FQNEAQ (reference sequence). V shed 1 base, J shed 5 bases, and the junction held 7 bases outside the gene matches. This CDR3 comprises 15 residues. The entry originates in a study of cytomegalovirus exposure and HLA in healthy donors. The rearrangement uses TRBV7-9 and TRBJ2-7; 8 bases agree with TRBD1. Material: PBMCs. The receptor comes from a man aged 45-65 years in good health and CMV-seropositive. CDR3 loop: CASSLGRQGSNEQYF. CDR3 DNA sequence: TGTGCCAGCAGCTTAGGACGACAGGGGTCTAACGAGCAGTACTTC.